This TCR beta chain was recovered during a study of shared T cell receptors in the human thymus. TCRdb's copy holds only in-frame clones and misses some; the assay was immunoSEQ multiplex PCR. The table lists 640,000 or so clones, around 87% of them singletons, with approximately 0.0097% in the top ten. The germline V gene encodes CDR1 MNHEY and CDR2 SMNVEV (reference sequence). V lost 3 bases, J lost 3 bases, and 13 bases lay in between. The CDR3 is made up of 15 amino acids. These sequences were also reported in another study, on human thymus T cells. From that paper: Donor material was obtained from healthy Finnish infants undergoing corrective surgery for congenital heart defects. It was from resections taken during corrective heart surgery that the thymus tissue came. In thymic and blood repertoires alike, V and J usage looked biased. Unrelated individuals reportedly shared highly overlapping thymic TCR repertoires.

Sequenced input: thymocytes. The TCR was taken from a boy less than two years old with a congenital heart defect. The chain links TRBV27 to TRBJ2-3; TRBD1 might be the D (5 bases). CDR3 coding DNA: TGTGCCAGCAGTTTGCAGGGCCCGTTGACAGATACGCAGTATTTT. Residues: CASSLQGPLTDTQYF.